This T cell receptor beta chain was sequenced in a study of T cell responses to AZD1222 COVID-19 vaccine. Study-level findings and limits: The repertoires were collected only after the peak T cell response. Donors in the cohort were predominantly white British and more often female, and clonal diversity was possibly underestimated.

Germline V gene sequence: CDR1 GTSNPN, CDR2 SVGIG (reference sequence). Trimming took off 6 bases at V and 8 bases at J, with 7 bases between the two ends. The CDR3 has 9 residues. Samples with a second dose at about 4 or about 12 weeks were pooled together. The data were produced by immunoSEQ multiplex PCR, yet TCRdb's version contains in-frame clones alone and is incomplete. This sample has 150,000 or so clones, with over 80% found just once. This clone appeared once. Its antigen is undetermined. This sequence was found in an adult who received the AZD1222 COVID-19 vaccine. Sequences were derived from peripheral blood, sampled 28 days after the second AZD1222 dose. The chain links TRBV30 to TRBJ1-2, with no clear D. The CDR3 reads CACSRGYTF. CDR3 nucleotides: TGTGCCTGTTCCAGAGGCTACACCTTC.